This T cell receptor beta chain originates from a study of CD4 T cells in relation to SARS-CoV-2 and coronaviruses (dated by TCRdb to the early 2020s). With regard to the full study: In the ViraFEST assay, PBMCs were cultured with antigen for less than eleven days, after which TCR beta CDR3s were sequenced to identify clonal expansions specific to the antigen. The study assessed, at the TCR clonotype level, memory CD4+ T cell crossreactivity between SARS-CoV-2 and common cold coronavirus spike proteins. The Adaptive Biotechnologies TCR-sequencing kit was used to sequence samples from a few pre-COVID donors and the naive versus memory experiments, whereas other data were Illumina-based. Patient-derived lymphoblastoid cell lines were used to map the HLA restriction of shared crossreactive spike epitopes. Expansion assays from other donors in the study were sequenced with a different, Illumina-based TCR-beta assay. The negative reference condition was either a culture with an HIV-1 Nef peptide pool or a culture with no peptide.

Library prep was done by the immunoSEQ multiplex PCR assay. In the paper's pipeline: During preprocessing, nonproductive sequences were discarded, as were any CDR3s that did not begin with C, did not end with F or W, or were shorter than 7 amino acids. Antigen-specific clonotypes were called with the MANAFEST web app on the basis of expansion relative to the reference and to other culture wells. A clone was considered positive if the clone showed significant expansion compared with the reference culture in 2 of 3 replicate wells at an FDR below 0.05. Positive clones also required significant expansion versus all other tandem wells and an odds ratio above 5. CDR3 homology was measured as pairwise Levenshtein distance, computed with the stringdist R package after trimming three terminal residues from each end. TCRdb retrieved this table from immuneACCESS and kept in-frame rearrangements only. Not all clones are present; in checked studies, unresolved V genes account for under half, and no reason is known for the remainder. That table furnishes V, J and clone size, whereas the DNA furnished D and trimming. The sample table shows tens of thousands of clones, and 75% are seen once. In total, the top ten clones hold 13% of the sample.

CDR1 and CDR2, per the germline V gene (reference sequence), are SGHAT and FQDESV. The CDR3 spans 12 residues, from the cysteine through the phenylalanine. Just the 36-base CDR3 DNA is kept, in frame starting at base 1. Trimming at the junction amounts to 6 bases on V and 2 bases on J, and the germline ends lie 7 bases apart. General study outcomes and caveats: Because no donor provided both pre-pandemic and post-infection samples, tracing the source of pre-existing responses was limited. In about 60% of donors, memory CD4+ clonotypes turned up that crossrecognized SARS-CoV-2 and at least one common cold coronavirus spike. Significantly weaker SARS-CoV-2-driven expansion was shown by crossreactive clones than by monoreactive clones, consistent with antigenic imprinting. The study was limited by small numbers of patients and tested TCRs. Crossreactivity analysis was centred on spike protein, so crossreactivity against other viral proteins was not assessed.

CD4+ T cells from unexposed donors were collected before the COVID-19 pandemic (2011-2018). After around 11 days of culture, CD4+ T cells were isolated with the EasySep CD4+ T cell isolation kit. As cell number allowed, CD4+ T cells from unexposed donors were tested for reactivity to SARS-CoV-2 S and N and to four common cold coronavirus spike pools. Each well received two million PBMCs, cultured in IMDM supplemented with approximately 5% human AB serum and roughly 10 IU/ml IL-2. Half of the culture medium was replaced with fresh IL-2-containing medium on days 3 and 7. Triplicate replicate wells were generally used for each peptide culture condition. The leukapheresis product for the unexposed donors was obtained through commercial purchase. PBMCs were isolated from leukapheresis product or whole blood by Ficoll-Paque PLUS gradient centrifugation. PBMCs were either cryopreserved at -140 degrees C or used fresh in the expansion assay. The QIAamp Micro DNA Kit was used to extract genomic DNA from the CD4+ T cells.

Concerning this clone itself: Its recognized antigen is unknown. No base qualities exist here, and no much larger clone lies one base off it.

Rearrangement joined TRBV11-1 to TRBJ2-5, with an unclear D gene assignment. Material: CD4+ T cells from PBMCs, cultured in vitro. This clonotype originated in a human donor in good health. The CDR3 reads CASRGQQETQYF. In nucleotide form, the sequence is TGTGCCAGCAGGGGCCAGCAAGAGACCCAGTACTTC.